Below, 32 T cell receptor beta chains from the same sample are listed, as sequenced in a study of shared clonotypes between healthy human individuals. In the naive CD8 group, cells lacked CD45RO and were positively selected for CCR7, so terminally differentiated effector memory CD45RA+ cells were left out. Profiling relied on immunoSEQ multiplex PCR, and the TCRdb table lists in-frame clones only, not all of them. Of around 1.9 million clones in the sample, roughly 91% were seen once. What was sequenced was naive CD8+ T cells from PBMCs. These receptors were taken from a man aged 18 to 29 in good health. Some clones in this sample may be carry-over from other donors' samples.

The chain couples TRBV7-9 to TRBJ2-7; D is unclear. Per germline, CDR1 SEHNR and CDR2 FQNEAQ (reference sequence). V lost 4 bases and J lost 1, with 14 bases in between. This CDR3 is built from 15 residues. DNA for the CDR3: TGTGCCAGCAGCTGGGCCGGGTGGCGATCCTACGAGCAGTACTTC. This codes for CASSWAGWRSYEQYF.

V is TRBV30 and J is TRBJ1-1; 8 nucleotides agree with TRBD1. The CDR3 runs to 16 residues. In germline, CDR1 is GTSNPN, CDR2 SVGIG (reference sequence). Trimming took 1 base from V and 5 from J; bases not matched to a gene: 12. The CDR3 sequence is CAWSDDRGGGGTEAFF. The CDR3 coding sequence is TGTGCCTGGAGTGACGACAGGGGCGGAGGGGGAACTGAAGCTTTCTTT.

The gene calls are TRBV4-3 and TRBJ2-1, with D perhaps TRBD1 (6 bases). The germline CDR1 and CDR2 sequences are LGHNA and YSLEER. Between the trimmed V and J ends, which lost 2 bases and 7 bases, there was a span of 21 bases. The CDR3 is made up of 17 amino acids. In DNA, the CDR3 is TGCGCCAGCAGCCAAAGAGCTGAGGGCAGGGGTGGGAATGAGCAGTTCTTC. This gives the protein CASSQRAEGRGGNEQFF.

CDR3 sequence: CASSLADTGGDGGTQYF. DNA of the CDR3: TGTGCCAGCAGCTTAGCGGATACAGGGGGAGATGGGGGGACCCAGTACTTC. This chain links TRBV7-9 with TRBJ2-5; 8 positions agree with TRBD1. Germline values: CDR1 SEHNR, CDR2 FQNEAQ (reference sequence). V lost 0 bases, J lost 7 bases, and 13 bases stayed unmatched. This CDR3 region has 17 residues.

The rearrangement links TRBV29-1 to TRBJ2-2; D gene ambiguous. Germline V gene lookup returns CDR1 SQVTM and CDR2 ANQGSEA. The V end lost 2 bases, the J end lost 6 bases, and 10 bases lay between the germline ends. The CDR3 has 13 residues. The CDR3 DNA sequence: TGCAGCGTTGAATTTCCTGGCCCCGGGGAGCTGTTTTTT. This codes for CSVEFPGPGELFF.

The rearrangement joins TRBV2 to TRBJ1-2, with D possibly matching TRBD1 (5 bases). The CDR3 is 12 amino acids. Trimming stripped 8 bases from V and 4 bases from J, with 11 bases between. Germline CDR1 SNHLY, CDR2 FYNNEI. CDR3 sequence reads: CASPRGAYGYTF. The CDR3 region has the DNA TGTGCCAGCCCGAGAGGGGCCTATGGCTACACCTTC.

This CDR3 is CASSQNRGMGTEAFF. As DNA, the CDR3 is TGCGCCAGCAGCCAAAACAGGGGAATGGGGACTGAAGCTTTCTTT. The V and J genes are TRBV4-3 and TRBJ1-1, with TRBD1 matching over 7 bases. V shed 2 bases and J 5 bases; nucleotides not matched to a gene: 8. The germline V gene has CDR1 LGHNA and CDR2 YSLEER. CDR3 length: 15 amino acids.

A word on this clone: Other DNA sequences within the sample encode an identical CDR3. This chain connects TRBV4-1 to TRBJ2-1; TRBD1 might be the D (5 bases). V was clipped by 1 base and J by 6 bases, with 10 bases between them. The germline gives CDR1 MGHRA, CDR2 YSYEKL. This CDR3 has 14 amino acids. The CDR3 spells CASSQVGQGNEQFF. The CDR3 nucleotides read TGCGCCAGCAGCCAAGTTGGCCAGGGCAATGAGCAGTTCTTC.

Comments on this clone: Within the sample, other DNA sequences also encode this same CDR3. This chain links TRBV30 with TRBJ1-5, with D hard to call. The CDR3 is 13 residues long. The germline V gene encodes CDR1 GTSNPN and CDR2 SVGIG (reference sequence). V shed 0 bases and J shed 1 base, with 4 bases lying between them. This CDR3 is CAWSVGSNQPQHF. The DNA of the CDR3 is TGTGCCTGGAGTGTTGGCAGCAATCAGCCCCAGCATTTT.

The chain links TRBV10-2 to TRBJ2-6; possible D gene TRBD2, 6 bases. Germline CDR1 WSHSY, CDR2 SAAADI. This CDR3 contains 14 residues. Trimming removed 7 bases from V and 2 bases from J, with 9 bases in between. The DNA for the CDR3 is TGCGCCAGCATCGGGGGTCCTGGGGCCAACGTCCTGACTTTC. Translated, it gives CASIGGPGANVLTF.

This clone appeared a single time. The chain joins TRBV25-1 to TRBJ1-6; weak D call: TRBD1 (6 bases). V was clipped by 4 bases and J by 7 bases, with 14 bases between them. Germline CDR1 MGHDK, CDR2 SYGVNS. This CDR3 region has 15 residues. This CDR3 reads CASSGPGTPNSPLHF. CDR3 nucleotide sequence: TGTGCCAGCAGTGGGCCCGGGACACCGAATTCACCCCTCCACTTT.

The chain joins TRBV2 to TRBJ2-3; D is unresolved. The V gene lost 0 bases and the J gene lost 5 bases, with 9 bases spanning the gap. The CDR3 covers 14 residues. Germline CDR1 reads SNHLY; CDR2 reads FYNNEI. CDR3 DNA: TGTGCCAGCAGTGAAGCTTCTAGGGTAGATACGCAGTATTTT. It yields the protein CASSEASRVDTQYF.

This rearrangement joins TRBV27 to TRBJ2-2, with 8 bases that match TRBD1. This CDR3 has 15 amino acids. The V gene end was trimmed by 1 base and the J gene end by 7 bases; junction bases not matched to a gene: 5. From germline, CDR1 is MNHEY and CDR2 SMNVEV (reference sequence). The CDR3 region is CASSLFQGAGGELFF. CDR3 bases: TGTGCCAGCAGTTTATTCCAGGGGGCAGGCGGGGAGCTGTTTTTT.

The J gene is TRBJ2-2, the V gene TRBV4-3; D unresolved. Per the germline V gene, CDR1 is LGHNA and CDR2 is YSLEER. The CDR3 loop spans 19 amino acids. V was pared by 0 bases and J by 0 bases, with 17 bases between. CDR3 in DNA: TGCGCCAGCAGCCAAGATCGGCCCGCCTTTGAATCGAACACCGGGGAGCTGTTTTTT. It codes for CASSQDRPAFESNTGELFF.

On this clone itself: The same CDR3 is also encoded by other DNA sequences in this sample. The gene calls are TRBV28 and TRBJ2-2, with 11 bases identical to TRBD2. This CDR3 spans 14 amino acids. The ends lost 5 bases at V and 4 bases at J; junction bases unmatched: 0. CDR1 and CDR2 (germline): MDHEN, SYDVKM. CDR3 nucleotides: TGTGCCAGCAGTCTAGCGGGGGGCACCGGGGAGCTGTTTTTT. This translates into CASSLAGGTGELFF.

The rearrangement uses TRBV7-6 and TRBJ2-7; no firm D call. The CDR3 loop spans 14 amino acids. CDR1 is SGHVS and CDR2 is FNYEAQ in the germline V gene. Between the trimmed V and J ends, which lost 1 base and 0 bases, there was a span of 7 bases. The CDR3 protein is CASSLGISSYEQYF. The CDR3 DNA reads TGTGCCAGCAGCTTAGGTATCAGCTCCTACGAGCAGTACTTC.

V is TRBV28 and J is TRBJ2-3; perhaps D is TRBD1 or TRBD2 (6 bases each). In germline, CDR1 is MDHEN, CDR2 SYDVKM. Trimming pared 3 bases from V and 5 bases from J, leaving 12 bases between. CDR3 length equals 14 residues. The DNA for the CDR3 is TGTGCCAGCAGTTTCCCGGGGGCTGTAGATACGCAGTATTTT. Translating gives CASSFPGAVDTQYF.

About this clone: Other DNA sequences of this sample code for an identical CDR3. This chain links TRBV27 with TRBJ1-1; the D is unclear. Trimming took 5 bases from V and 1 from J, leaving 8 bases between them. Germline V gene lookup returns CDR1 MNHEY and CDR2 SMNVEV (reference sequence). The CDR3 extends over 13 amino acids. In DNA, the CDR3 is TGTGCCAGCAGTCTCCGGCGGAACACTGAAGCTTTCTTT. It translates to CASSLRRNTEAFF.

The V gene is TRBV28, the J gene TRBJ2-1; a weak D match, TRBD1 (6 bases). The CDR3 extends over 14 amino acids. Trimming left V 7 bases short and J 2 bases short, with 12 bases between. Germline V gives CDR1 MDHEN, CDR2 SYDVKM. The CDR3 protein is CASTKDRPYNEQFF. CDR3 DNA: TGTGCCAGCACCAAGGACAGACCCTACAATGAGCAGTTCTTC.

This chain uses TRBV27 with TRBJ2-3, with 8 bases matching TRBD1. CDR3 size: 14 residues. From germline, CDR1 is MNHEY and CDR2 SMNVEV (reference sequence). The trim removed 7 bases at V and 2 bases at J, leaving 5 bases unmatched. The CDR3 loop is CASTKTGATDTQYF. In DNA, the CDR3 is TGTGCCAGCACAAAGACAGGGGCCACAGATACGCAGTATTTT.

The CDR3 spells CASSPRQVTSGELFF. The CDR3, as DNA: TGTGCCAGCAGCCCCCGACAGGTTACTTCGGGGGAGCTGTTTTTT. The V and J genes are TRBV28 and TRBJ2-2; weak D call: TRBD1 (6 bases). The CDR3 has 15 residues. Germline values: CDR1 MDHEN, CDR2 SYDVKM. V shed 6 bases and J shed 8 bases, with 19 bases lying between them.

The chain is built from TRBV7-9 and TRBJ1-2, with D possibly TRBD1 on 5 matching bases. The CDR3 covers 16 residues. Germline V gene lookup returns CDR1 SEHNR and CDR2 FQNEAQ (reference sequence). The V gene lost 5 bases and the J gene lost 2 bases, with 18 bases spanning the gap. CDR3 sequence (DNA): TGTGCCAGCAGCCCCTTTAGTCTGACAGAAAACTATGGCTACACCTTC. This codes for CASSPFSLTENYGYTF.

The V gene is TRBV27, the J gene TRBJ2-1, with 13 bases fitting TRBD2. The CDR3 spans 15 residues. Germline V gene sequence: CDR1 MNHEY, CDR2 SMNVEV (reference sequence). The trim removed 5 bases at V and 8 bases at J, leaving 6 bases unmatched. The CDR3 region has the DNA TGTGCCAGCAGTGTACTAGCGGGAGGGCCGCATGAGCAGTTCTTC. It is translated as CASSVLAGGPHEQFF.

J is TRBJ2-1 and V is TRBV14; 9 positions agree with TRBD1. CDR1 SGHDN and CDR2 FVKESK come from the germline V gene. The CDR3 is made up of 14 amino acids. Trimming cost V 4 bases and J 10 bases; bases outside gene matches: 8. The CDR3 reads CASSLLTGGIEQFF. The CDR3 DNA sequence: TGTGCCAGCAGCCTCCTGACAGGGGGGATCGAGCAGTTCTTC. Supplemented by reference TRBV14 and TRBJ2-1, the full variable domain reads EAGVTQFPSHSVIEKGQTVTLRCDPISGHDNLYWYRRVMGKEIKFLLHFVKESKQDESGMPNNRFLAERTGGTYSTLKVQPAELEDSGVYFCASSLLTGGIEQFFGPGTRLTVL.

Concerning this clone: The same CDR3 arises from other DNA sequences in this sample as well. The J gene is TRBJ2-1, the V gene TRBV7-9; TRBD2 matches 11 bases. Germline lookup yields CDR1 SEHNR and CDR2 FQNEAQ (reference sequence). This CDR3 spans 15 amino acids. J was trimmed by 5 bases and V by 1 base; bases with no gene match: 1. The CDR3 DNA sequence: TGTGCCAGCAGCTTAGTACTAGCGGGGGACAATGAGCAGTTCTTC. Protein sequence: CASSLVLAGDNEQFF.

This rearrangement joins TRBV4-1 to TRBJ2-1; 10 nucleotides align to TRBD2. The germline V gene encodes CDR1 MGHRA and CDR2 YSYEKL. The CDR3 is made up of 18 amino acids. V was pared by 4 bases and J by 8 bases, with 17 bases of the junction left unmatched. CDR3 in amino acids: CASSLRQGTSAVHYEQFF. CDR3 DNA: TGCGCCAGCAGCCTCAGACAGGGGACTAGCGCTGTGCATTATGAGCAGTTCTTC.

The chain uses TRBV19 and TRBJ1-4; 8 positions agree with TRBD1. This CDR3 has 18 residues. Trimming removed 4 bases from V and 0 bases from J; junction bases left unmatched: 10. Germline V CDR1 and CDR2: LNHDA, SQIVND (reference sequence). CDR3 loop: CASSTAGTGGPTNEKLFF. The CDR3 DNA reads as TGTGCCAGTAGTACCGCCGGGACAGGAGGTCCAACTAATGAAAAACTGTTTTTT.

This clone was detected once. The chain joins TRBV9 to TRBJ2-7, with D tentatively TRBD1 (6 bases). CDR3 length: 14 amino acids. Trimming shortened V by 2 bases and J by 2 bases, and 11 bases separated the two germline ends. Germline loops: CDR1 SGDLS, CDR2 YYNGEE. The CDR3 spells CASSVGTWPYEQYF. The CDR3 bases are TGTGCCAGCAGCGTCGGGACATGGCCCTACGAGCAGTACTTC. Drawing the rest from reference TRBV9 and TRBJ2-7, the complete variable domain is DSGVTQTPKHLITATGQRVTLRCSPRSGDLSVYWYQQSLDQGLQFLIQYYNGEERAKGNILERFSAQQFPDLHSELNLSSLELGDSALYFCASSVGTWPYEQYFGPGTRLTVT.

The CDR3 is CASSVRRQGETQYF. The CDR3 nucleotides are TGTGCCAGCAGCGTGAGGCGACAGGGGGAGACCCAGTACTTC. This chain joins TRBV5-6 and TRBJ2-5, with 8 bases that match TRBD1. CDR1 SGHDT and CDR2 YYEEEE come from the germline V gene. This CDR3 has 14 amino acids. V was pared by 4 bases and J by 5 bases, with 7 bases of the junction left unmatched.

The chain couples TRBV5-1 to TRBJ2-1, with unresolved D. The CDR3 sequence is 13 residues long. The V and J ends lost 6 bases and 2 bases respectively, with 9 bases between them. CDR1 is SGHRS and CDR2 is YFSETQ in the germline V gene. The CDR3 bases are TGCGCCAGCAACCTCCCCCCCTACAATGAGCAGTTCTTC. Its protein is CASNLPPYNEQFF.

The J gene is TRBJ1-2, the V gene TRBV15, with D possibly TRBD1 on 6 matching bases. The V end was cut by 5 bases, the J end by 3 bases, with 13 bases between. Germline V lookup: CDR1 LNHNV, CDR2 YYDKDF (reference sequence). This CDR3 is built from 14 residues. The CDR3 DNA is TGTGCCACCAGCGATAGGACAGTAGACTATGGCTACACCTTC. Translation gives CATSDRTVDYGYTF.

The chain is built from TRBV27 and TRBJ2-1; D possibly corresponds to TRBD2 (5 bases). This CDR3 is built from 16 residues. Germline lookup yields CDR1 MNHEY and CDR2 SMNVEV (reference sequence). V dropped 5 bases and J dropped 5 bases, with 19 bases sitting between them. For the CDR3, the DNA is TGTGCCAGCAGTCCCCGGGTAGCGACCGTCAACAATGAGCAGTTCTTC. Its translation: CASSPRVATVNNEQFF.